The clone carrying this T cell receptor beta chain was found a few times. Its antigen is still unknown. The data belong to a study of identical twins. The CDR3 loop spans 16 amino acids. Unmatched junction bases numbered 8, after V lost 5 bases and J lost 1 base. One entry per CDR3 protein, called by TCRdb with MiXCR from the 5' RACE reads. This table has approximately 1.8 million distinct CDR3 sequences, roughly 35% appearing once. Points from the study as a whole: In drawing conclusions, the study used cross-sectional statistical analysis and did not follow the same donors.

Source material: cord blood. The chain uses TRBV12-3 or TRBV12-4 and TRBJ2-7; TRBD1 matches at 10 bases. The TCR originated in a newborn girl in good health. Here the CDR3 reads CASSTPDRGVSYEQYF. CDR3 nucleotide sequence: TGTGCCAGCAGTACCCCGGACAGGGGGGTGTCCTACGAGCAGTACTTC.